These 15 T cell receptor beta chains came from one sample sequenced in a study of identical twins. TCRdb reprocessed the 5' RACE reads via MiXCR and lists one record per CDR3 protein. The repertoire has roughly 1.6 million distinct CDR3 sequences, about 32% of them found once; the top ten carry 0.27%. Sequences were obtained from cord blood. These receptors originate from a newborn girl in good health.

Only one count was recorded for this clonotype. This rearrangement joins TRBV24-1 to TRBJ2-7; TRBD1 aligns across 9 bases. Germline CDR1 and CDR2: KGHDR and SFDVKD. Trimming at V came to 7 bases and at J to 0 bases, leaving 9 bases not matched to a gene. The CDR3 is 16 amino acids. The CDR3, as DNA: TGTGCCACCAGGACATCTCTGGGACAGGGCTCCTACGAGCAGTACTTC. Translating it yields CATRTSLGQGSYEQYF.

The CDR3 DNA is TGTGCCAGCAGCTTAGCCAGGGTGGCGGGAGATACGCAGTATTTT. Translation: CASSLARVAGDTQYF. V usage is TRBV11-2 and J usage is TRBJ2-3; D may match TRBD1 or TRBD2 (5 bases each). Germline lookup yields CDR1 SGHAT and CDR2 FQNNGV. V was pared by 1 base and J by 5 bases, with 13 bases between. The CDR3 has 15 amino acids. Based on the CDR3 plus reference TRBV11-2 and TRBJ2-3, the full variable domain is EAGVAQSPRYKIIEKRQSVAFWCNPISGHATLYWYQQILGQGPKLLIQFQNNGVVDDSQLPKDRFSAERLKGVDSTLKIQPAKLEDSAVYLCASSLARVAGDTQYFGPGTRLTVL.

J is TRBJ1-1 and V is TRBV29-1, with D perhaps matching TRBD1 (6 bases). Germline values: CDR1 SQVTM, CDR2 ANQGSEA. V dropped 5 bases and J dropped 0 bases, with 10 bases sitting between them. This CDR3 is 13 amino acids long. The CDR3, as DNA: TGCAGCGTTTTTGGACAGCTGAACACTGAAGCTTTCTTT. It is translated as CSVFGQLNTEAFF.

This chain connects TRBV20-1 to TRBJ2-3, with TRBD2 matching 7 bases. Trimming cost V 3 bases and J 0 bases; bases outside gene matches: 12. Per germline, CDR1 DFQATT and CDR2 SNEGSKA (reference sequence). The CDR3 loop spans 17 amino acids. Here the CDR3 DNA reads TGCAGTGCTAGTTTTGCGGGGGAGAACCCTAGCACAGATACGCAGTATTTT. It codes for CSASFAGENPSTDTQYF.

Points on this clonotype: This may be a read error, as it is one base from a much larger clone. The J gene is TRBJ2-1, the V gene TRBV10-3, with 7 bases matching TRBD2. Germline CDR1 ENHRY, CDR2 SYGVKD. The CDR3 contains 13 residues. V dropped 7 bases and J dropped 12; count of bases not matched to a gene: 12. DNA for the CDR3: TGTGCCATCAACTCGGGGGGTTCGGATGGGCAGTTCTTC. Its translation: CAINSGGSDGQFF.

This clonotype was picked up many times. This rearrangement joins TRBV12-3 or TRBV12-4 to TRBJ2-4; D gene ambiguous. There are 16 residues in the CDR3. V was shortened by 1 base and J by 0 bases, with 10 bases between the two germline ends. CDR3 loop: CASSLGGLGAKNIQYF. The DNA for the CDR3 is TGTGCCAGCAGTTTAGGGGGATTAGGAGCCAAAAACATTCAGTACTTC.

Turning to this clonotype: One end of the junction varies from germline; a read error may be responsible. The V and J genes are TRBV12-3 or TRBV12-4 and TRBJ1-6; no clear D gene. This CDR3 has 13 residues. The CDR3: CASTLGPNSPPHF. CDR3 coding DNA: TGTGCCAGCACCTTGGGCCCGAATTCACCCCCCCACTTT.

This chain links TRBV12-3 or TRBV12-4 with TRBJ2-3, with 12 bases matching TRBD2. J lost 5 bases, V lost 6 bases, and 9 bases had no gene match. The CDR3 sequence is 16 residues long. The CDR3 bases are TGTGCCAGCAGAACCGGACTAGCGGGGCGGGAAGATACGCAGTATTTT. It is translated as CASRTGLAGREDTQYF.

V usage is TRBV4-1 and J usage is TRBJ2-1; the match to TRBD2 covers 7 bases. The J call is in doubt because the DNA end fits TRBJ2-7 better. CDR3 length equals 13 residues. Germline CDR1 and CDR2: MGHRA and YSYEKL. CDR3 sequence reads: CASSRLAVNEQYF. CDR3 coding DNA: TGCGCCAGCAGCCGGCTAGCGGTCAATGAGCAGTACTTC.

This clonotype has more than one count but fewer than ten. Written as DNA, the CDR3 is TGTGCCACCAGTGATTCCCACAGGGCTTATGGCTACACCTTC. Protein product: CATSDSHRAYGYTF. The rearrangement links TRBV24-1 to TRBJ1-2; TRBD1 is a possible D gene (6 bases). Deletions cut 2 bases from V and 5 bases from J, with 11 bases between. This CDR3 has 14 amino acids. CDR1 and CDR2 from the germline V gene are KGHDR and SFDVKD.

The chain has TRBV27 and TRBJ2-5; 7 nucleotides align to TRBD1. V shed 3 bases, J shed 6 bases, and the junction held 4 bases outside the gene matches. The CDR3 sequence is 13 residues long. Germline CDR1 and CDR2: MNHEY and SMNVEV (reference sequence). The CDR3 spells CASSFDRAKTQYF. The DNA for the CDR3 is TGTGCCAGCAGTTTTGACAGGGCAAAGACCCAGTACTTC.

The V and J genes are TRBV10-3 and TRBJ1-5; a weak D match, TRBD1 (5 bases). Trimming removed 4 bases at V and 0 bases at J, with 7 bases between. Germline V gives CDR1 ENHRY, CDR2 SYGVKD. CDR3 size: 14 residues. The CDR3 region has the DNA TGTGCCATCAGTGGGGGGAGTAGCAATCAGCCCCAGCATTTT. This translates into CAISGGSSNQPQHF.

The rearrangement links TRBV10-3 to TRBJ2-1; D possibly corresponds to TRBD2 (6 bases). CDR3 length: 14 amino acids. CDR1 is ENHRY, CDR2 SYGVKD, per germline. The V end was cut by 10 bases, the J end by 5 bases, with 18 bases between. The CDR3 nucleotides are TGTGCCAACCCCTCAGGGCGGGATCACAATGAGCAGTTCTTC. Translating gives CANPSGRDHNEQFF.

V gene TRBV10-3 combines with J gene TRBJ2-7; no reliable D call. The CDR3 totals 12 residues. Trimming shortened V by 3 bases and J by 6 bases, and 9 bases separated the two germline ends. CDR1 ENHRY and CDR2 SYGVKD come from the germline V gene. In DNA form, the CDR3 reads TGTGCCATCAGTGACTACCCCTCCGAGCAGTACTTC. Translated: CAISDYPSEQYF.

The chain combines TRBV6-1 with TRBJ2-1; 13 bases fit TRBD2. CDR1 and CDR2 from the germline V gene are MNHNS and SASEGT. After removal of 5 bases from V and 5 bases from J, the junction contained 9 bases not matched to a gene. The CDR3 sequence is 17 residues long. The CDR3 bases are TGTGCCAGCAGTCCGCGGACTAGCGGGGGAAAGAACAATGAGCAGTTCTTC. Translating gives CASSPRTSGGKNNEQFF.